The source of this T cell receptor (beta chain) is a study of blood T cell repertoires in COVID-19. With 8 bases removed from V and 4 bases from J, the gap between germline ends came to 14 bases. Germline CDR1 is ENHRY and CDR2 is SYGVKD. CDR3 length: 14 residues. Profiling relied on immunoSEQ multiplex PCR, and the TCRdb table lists in-frame clones only, not all of them. The sample has a few hundred thousand clones, approximately 92% seen once. This receptor was taken from a woman aged 30 to 39 who had recovered from COVID-19. This chain connects TRBV10-3 to TRBJ1-4; D call uncertain. Sequencing used PBMCs or T cells enriched from blood (not recorded which). CDR3 sequence reads: CAISAGLNNEKLFF. The DNA for the CDR3 is TGTGCCATCTCCGCCGGGTTAAATAATGAAAAACTGTTTTTT.